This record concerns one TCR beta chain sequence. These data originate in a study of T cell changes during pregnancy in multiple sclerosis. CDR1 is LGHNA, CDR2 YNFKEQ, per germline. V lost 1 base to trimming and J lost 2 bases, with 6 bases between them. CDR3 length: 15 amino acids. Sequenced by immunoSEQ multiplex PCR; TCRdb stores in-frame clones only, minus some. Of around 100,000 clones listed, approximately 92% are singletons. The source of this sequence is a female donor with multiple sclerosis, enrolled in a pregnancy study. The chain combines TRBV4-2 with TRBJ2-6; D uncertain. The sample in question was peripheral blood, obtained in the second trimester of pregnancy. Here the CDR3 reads CASSQAQAGANVLTF. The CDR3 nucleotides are TGTGCCAGCAGCCAAGCCCAGGCTGGGGCCAACGTCCTGACTTTC.